Listed below are T cell receptor beta chains from one sample, sequenced in a study of cytomegalovirus exposure and HLA in healthy donors. Here immunoSEQ multiplex PCR was the method, and the copy in TCRdb shows in-frame clones only, minus some. The listing contains roughly 100,000 clones. Sequencing used PBMCs. The receptors originated from a middle-aged man in good health and CMV-seronegative. Both conserved end residues are part of each CDR3. The D gene is left open where the match is weak.

v_gene: TRBV6-6; len: 15; d_gene: TRBD1; j_gene: TRBJ2-7; CDR3nt: TGTGCCAGCAGTTCGACAGGGGCCCCTAGCTGGGAGCAGTACTTC; CDR3aa: CASSSTGAPSWEQYF
v_gene: TRBV7-8; len: 15; d_gene: -; j_gene: TRBJ1-1; CDR3nt: TGTGCCAGCAGCTTAGCGCAGCGGATGAACACTGAAGCTTTCTTT; CDR3aa: CASSLAQRMNTEAFF
v_gene: TRBV18; len: 15; d_gene: -; j_gene: TRBJ2-2; CDR3nt: TGTGCCAGCTCATCCCTGTCGGGGAACACCGGGGAGCTGTTTTTT; CDR3aa: CASSSLSGNTGELFF
v_gene: TRBV5-1; len: 13; d_gene: -; j_gene: TRBJ2-3; CDR3nt: TGCGCCAGCAGCTTGGTGGCCGCAGATACGCAGTATTTT; CDR3aa: CASSLVAADTQYF
v_gene: TRBV7-2; len: 13; d_gene: -; j_gene: TRBJ1-1; CDR3nt: TGTGCTAGCAGCTTACAGGGGAACACTGAAGCTTTCTTT; CDR3aa: CASSLQGNTEAFF
v_gene: TRBV7-9; len: 13; d_gene: -; j_gene: TRBJ2-1; CDR3nt: TGTGCCAGCAGCCTCGGACAGTACAATGAGCAGTTCTTC; CDR3aa: CASSLGQYNEQFF
v_gene: TRBV2; len: 14; d_gene: TRBD1; j_gene: TRBJ2-5; CDR3nt: TGTGCCAGCAGGGACAGGGTTTCAAAAGAGACCCAGTACTTC; CDR3aa: CASRDRVSKETQYF
v_gene: TRBV7-9; len: 14; d_gene: TRBD1; j_gene: TRBJ2-1; CDR3nt: TGTGCCAGCAGCTCCGGGACAGACTACAATGAGCAGTTCTTC; CDR3aa: CASSSGTDYNEQFF
v_gene: TRBV5-1; len: 15; d_gene: TRBD1; j_gene: TRBJ2-1; CDR3nt: TGCGCCAGCAGCTGGGGGACAGGGAGGGGCAATGAGCAGTTCTTC; CDR3aa: CASSWGTGRGNEQFF
v_gene: TRBV6-6; len: 16; d_gene: TRBD2; j_gene: TRBJ2-2; CDR3nt: TGTGCCAGCAGTTCTACTAGCGGGAGGGCTAGCGGGGAGCTGTTTTTT; CDR3aa: CASSSTSGRASGELFF
v_gene: TRBV5-1; len: 14; d_gene: -; j_gene: TRBJ2-3; CDR3nt: TGCGCCAGCAGCTTGGTCCCAGGGAAGGATACGCAGTATTTT; CDR3aa: CASSLVPGKDTQYF
v_gene: TRBV2; len: 15; d_gene: TRBD1; j_gene: TRBJ1-4; CDR3nt: TGTGCCAGCATTCGAGGACAGGGGATGGTAGAAAAACTGTTTTTT; CDR3aa: CASIRGQGMVEKLFF
v_gene: TRBV5-4; len: 13; d_gene: -; j_gene: TRBJ1-1; CDR3nt: TGTGCCAGCAGCTTGACGGGGGGAACTGAAGCTTTCTTT; CDR3aa: CASSLTGGTEAFF
v_gene: TRBV9; len: 11; d_gene: -; j_gene: TRBJ2-1; CDR3nt: TGTGCCAGCAGCCCTAGCGATGAGCAGTTCTTC; CDR3aa: CASSPSDEQFF
v_gene: TRBV13; len: 15; d_gene: -; j_gene: TRBJ1-2; CDR3nt: TGTGCCAGCAGCTCCGAGAGGAGGGTTTTAAGTGGCTACACCTTC; CDR3aa: CASSSERRVLSGYTF
v_gene: TRBV5-1; len: 16; d_gene: -; j_gene: TRBJ2-7; CDR3nt: TGCGCCAGCAGGCGCACGACAGAGACCCACTCCTACGAGCAGTACTTC; CDR3aa: CASRRTTETHSYEQYF
v_gene: TRBV19; len: 13; d_gene: -; j_gene: TRBJ1-1; CDR3nt: TGTGCCAGTAGTATATCTAGGCACACTGAAGCTTTCTTT; CDR3aa: CASSISRHTEAFF
v_gene: TRBV19; len: 13; d_gene: -; j_gene: TRBJ1-2; CDR3nt: TGTGCCAGTAGTGCGCCATCCAACTATGGCTACACCTTC; CDR3aa: CASSAPSNYGYTF
v_gene: TRBV13; len: 15; d_gene: -; j_gene: TRBJ2-7; CDR3nt: TGTGCCAGCAGCCACAGCCGGCGGGGGCGCTGGGAGCAGTACTTC; CDR3aa: CASSHSRRGRWEQYF
v_gene: TRBV6-5; len: 15; d_gene: TRBD1; j_gene: TRBJ2-7; CDR3nt: TGTGCCAGCAGTGCACCTAGGGGACAGGTTCACGAGCAGTACTTC; CDR3aa: CASSAPRGQVHEQYF
v_gene: TRBV28; len: 16; d_gene: -; j_gene: TRBJ2-7; CDR3nt: TGTGCCAGCAGTTTAAGAGGAGGGGGGACAGTCTACGAGCAGTACTTC; CDR3aa: CASSLRGGGTVYEQYF
v_gene: TRBV9; len: 14; d_gene: -; j_gene: TRBJ2-5; CDR3nt: TGTGCCAGCAGCGTCTCGACAGACCAAGAGACCCAGTACTTC; CDR3aa: CASSVSTDQETQYF
v_gene: TRBV29-1; len: 13; d_gene: -; j_gene: TRBJ1-2; CDR3nt: TGCAGCGTTGAATTTGGGTCGGGCTATGGCTACACCTTC; CDR3aa: CSVEFGSGYGYTF
v_gene: TRBV5-1; len: 19; d_gene: -; j_gene: TRBJ1-3; CDR3nt: TGCGCCAGCAGCTTGGCCCAAGGGGCCCACGGAACCTCTGGAAACACCATATATTTT; CDR3aa: CASSLAQGAHGTSGNTIYF
v_gene: TRBV30; len: 13; d_gene: -; j_gene: TRBJ1-6; CDR3nt: TGTGCCTGGTCGGGTCTGAGGGATTCACCCCTCCACTTT; CDR3aa: CAWSGLRDSPLHF
v_gene: TRBV27; len: 13; d_gene: -; j_gene: TRBJ2-7; CDR3nt: TGTGCCAGCAGTTTCGGGAGTCGCTACGAGCAGTACTTC; CDR3aa: CASSFGSRYEQYF